Listed below are T cell receptor beta chains from one sample, sequenced in a study of blood T cell repertoires in COVID-19. Sequencing used immunoSEQ multiplex PCR; TCRdb keeps in-frame clones, though not all of them. Of more than 200,000 clones in the sample, roughly 88% were seen once. The sample consisted of peripheral blood. The receptors stem from a woman aged 40-49 years who had recovered from COVID-19. Each CDR3 is given with its conserved first and last residue. D genes are given only for firm matches. Where a row states a size, it is once, few, many or the class of an expanded clone; other rows omit it.

d_call	v_call	clone_size	j_call	cdr3_aa	cdr3_nt
NA	TRBV27	NA	TRBJ2-7	CASSLSQGVEQYF	TGTGCCAGCAGTTTATCACAGGGAGTCGAGCAGTACTTC
TRBD2	TRBV11-3	NA	TRBJ2-5	CASSLGGGLAAETQYF	TGTGCCAGCAGCTTAGGGGGTGGACTAGCAGCCGAGACCCAGTACTTC
NA	TRBV30	NA	TRBJ2-2	CAWDDSVLSTGELFF	TGTGCCTGGGACGACAGCGTTCTCTCCACCGGGGAGCTGTTTTTT
TRBD1	TRBV10-3	NA	TRBJ1-2	CAISDFRDRDSNYGYTF	TGTGCCATCAGTGATTTCCGGGACAGGGACTCCAACTATGGCTACACCTTC
NA	TRBV19	NA	TRBJ1-2	CASSIEVEGPYGYTF	TGTGCCAGTAGTATAGAGGTGGAGGGCCCCTATGGCTACACCTTC
NA	TRBV7-2	NA	TRBJ2-7	CASSLAGRSEQYF	TGTGCCAGCAGCTTAGCCGGGAGATCGGAGCAGTACTTC
NA	TRBV5-4	NA	TRBJ2-3	CASSLVGRAFTDTQYF	TGTGCCAGCAGCTTGGTGGGCAGGGCCTTCACAGATACGCAGTATTTT
NA	TRBV6-5	NA	TRBJ2-7	CASSPRDEGLYEQYF	TGTGCCAGCAGTCCGCGGGACGAAGGATTATACGAGCAGTACTTC
NA	TRBV18	few	TRBJ1-1	CASSPSGNTEAFF	TGTGCCAGCTCACCATCAGGGAACACTGAAGCTTTCTTT
NA	TRBV5-1	NA	TRBJ1-2	CASSPSVDGYTF	TGCGCCAGCAGCCCTAGCGTCGATGGCTACACCTTC
NA	TRBV4-2	NA	TRBJ1-3	CASSQDGGLRSGNTIYF	TGTGCCAGCAGCCAAGATGGTGGACTGCGCTCTGGAAACACCATATATTTT
NA	TRBV30	NA	TRBJ1-3	CAWSHIQGRSGNTIYF	TGTGCCTGGAGTCACATACAGGGAAGATCTGGAAACACCATATATTTT
NA	TRBV18	NA	TRBJ1-6	CASSPEIYNSPLHF	TGTGCCAGCTCACCGGAGATTTATAATTCACCCCTCCACTTT
TRBD2	TRBV6-5	once	TRBJ2-5	CASAREVWETQYF	TGTGCCAGCGCACGGGAGGTCTGGGAGACCCAGTACTTC
NA	TRBV19	NA	TRBJ1-4	CASSPGQSRNEKLFF	TGTGCCAGTAGCCCGGGACAATCACGTAATGAAAAACTGTTTTTT
NA	TRBV5-8	few	TRBJ1-6	CASSLVNREPLHF	TGTGCCAGCAGCTTGGTAAACAGGGAGCCCCTCCACTTT
TRBD1	TRBV28	once	TRBJ1-4	CASSSRQGVEKLFF	TGTGCCAGCAGTTCCCGACAGGGGGTTGAAAAACTGTTTTTT
NA	TRBV27	NA	TRBJ2-3	CASSWVQGADTQYF	TGTGCCAGCAGTTGGGTACAGGGCGCAGATACGCAGTATTTT
NA	TRBV19	NA	TRBJ2-1	CASSTNRAPRNSNEQFF	TGTGCCAGTAGTACAAACAGGGCTCCTCGGAATTCCAATGAGCAGTTCTTC
TRBD1	TRBV9	NA	TRBJ2-5	CASSGGTGRQETQYF	TGTGCCAGCAGCGGTGGGACAGGGCGGCAAGAGACCCAGTACTTC
TRBD1	TRBV5-5	NA	TRBJ1-2	CASSLTGEEGYGYTF	TGTGCCAGCAGCTTGACAGGGGAAGAGGGCTATGGCTACACCTTC
NA	TRBV9	NA	TRBJ2-5	CASSVKIGGREETQYF	TGTGCCAGCAGCGTAAAGATCGGCGGCAGAGAAGAGACCCAGTACTTC
NA	TRBV7-2	NA	TRBJ1-2	CASSLSLQASYGYTF	TGTGCCAGCAGCTTATCACTACAGGCGTCCTATGGCTACACCTTC
NA	TRBV6-5	NA	TRBJ1-2	CASRREGRANYGYTF	TGTGCCAGCAGGAGAGAGGGCAGAGCTAACTATGGCTACACCTTC
NA	TRBV28	NA	TRBJ2-7	CASSLLSRVYEQYF	TGTGCCAGCAGTTTATTGTCCAGGGTTTACGAGCAGTACTTC
NA	TRBV6-2/TRBV6-3	NA	TRBJ2-1	CASSSRALSGVSYNEQFF	TGTGCCAGCAGTTCTAGGGCCCTTTCGGGAGTGAGCTACAATGAGCAGTTCTTC
TRBD2	TRBV5-4	once	TRBJ2-1	CASSLEGGGRDNEQFF	TGTGCCAGCAGCTTGGAAGGTGGGGGGAGGGACAATGAGCAGTTCTTC
TRBD2	TRBV4-1	NA	TRBJ2-1	CASSQVAGGLYNEQFF	TGCGCCAGCAGCCAAGTAGCGGGGGGACTTTACAATGAGCAGTTCTTC
NA	TRBV18	NA	TRBJ2-1	CASSPMQGNEQFF	TGTGCCAGCTCACCTATGCAGGGGAATGAGCAGTTCTTC
NA	TRBV30	once	TRBJ2-7	CAWSESSYEQYF	TGTGCCTGGAGTGAGAGCTCCTACGAGCAGTACTTC
NA	TRBV21-1	NA	TRBJ2-3	CASSVELANSTDTQYF	TGTGCCAGCAGCGTAGAACTAGCGAATAGCACAGATACGCAGTATTTT
TRBD1	TRBV6-5	NA	TRBJ1-5	CASSPTGGQPQHF	TGTGCCAGCAGCCCGACAGGGGGTCAGCCCCAGCATTTT
NA	TRBV24-1	NA	TRBJ2-5	CATSGEDRRETQYF	TGTGCCACCAGTGGGGAGGACAGGAGAGAGACCCAGTACTTC
TRBD2	TRBV6-4	NA	TRBJ2-1	CASSEASGNDEQFF	TGTGCCAGCAGTGAAGCTAGCGGGAACGATGAGCAGTTCTTC
NA	TRBV7-3	NA	TRBJ2-3	CASSPQGTRGADTQYF	TGTGCCAGCAGCCCGCAGGGGACCCGGGGGGCAGATACGCAGTATTTT
TRBD2	TRBV11-3	NA	TRBJ2-7	CASSKGLAGGYEQYF	TGTGCCAGCAGCAAAGGACTAGCGGGGGGCTACGAGCAGTACTTC
TRBD1	TRBV19	NA	TRBJ2-7	CASRGTGVHEQYF	TGTGCCAGTAGGGGGACAGGGGTCCACGAGCAGTACTTC
NA	TRBV7-9	few	TRBJ1-4	CASSLFKGNRPGKLFF	TGTGCCAGCAGCTTATTTAAAGGAAACAGGCCAGGGAAACTGTTTTTT
NA	TRBV19	NA	TRBJ2-7	CASSTDRDSYEQYF	TGTGCCAGTAGTACGGACAGAGACTCCTACGAGCAGTACTTC
TRBD1	TRBV2	NA	TRBJ1-4	CATKQGYNEKLFF	TGTGCCACGAAACAGGGGTATAATGAAAAACTGTTTTTT